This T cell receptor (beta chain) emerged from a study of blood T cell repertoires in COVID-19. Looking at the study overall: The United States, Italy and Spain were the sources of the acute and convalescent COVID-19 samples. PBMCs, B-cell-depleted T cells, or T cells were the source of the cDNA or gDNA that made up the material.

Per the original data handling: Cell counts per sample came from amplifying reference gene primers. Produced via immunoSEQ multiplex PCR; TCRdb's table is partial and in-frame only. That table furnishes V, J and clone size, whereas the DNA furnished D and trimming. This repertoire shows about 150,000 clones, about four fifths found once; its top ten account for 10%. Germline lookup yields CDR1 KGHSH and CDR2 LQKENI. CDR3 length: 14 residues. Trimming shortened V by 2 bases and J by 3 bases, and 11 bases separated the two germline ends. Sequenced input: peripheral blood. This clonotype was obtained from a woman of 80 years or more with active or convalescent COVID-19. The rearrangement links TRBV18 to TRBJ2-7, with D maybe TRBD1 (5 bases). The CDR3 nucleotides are TGTGCCAGCTCACCAGCAGGGTTTAGCTACGAGCAGTACTTC. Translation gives CASSPAGFSYEQYF. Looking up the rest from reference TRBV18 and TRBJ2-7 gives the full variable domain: NAGVMQNPRHLVRRRGQEARLRCSPMKGHSHVYWYRQLPEEGLKFMVYLQKENIIDESGMPKERFSAEFPKEGPSILRIQQVVRGDSAAYFCASSPAGFSYEQYFGPGTRLTVT.